A selection of T cell receptor beta chains follows, all from one sample in a study of blood T cell repertoires in COVID-19. Sequencing used immunoSEQ multiplex PCR; TCRdb keeps in-frame clones, though not all of them. The sample lists about 250,000 clones, 80% to 90% seen once, with under 0.95% in the top ten. The source material was peripheral blood. These receptors were taken from a man aged 25 to 40 with acute or convalescent COVID-19. CDR3s include the opening cysteine and the closing phenylalanine or tryptophan. The order of the fields is V gene, J gene, CDR3 length, D gene, clone size, CDR3 protein, CDR3 DNA. The D gene is left open where the match is weak. Size is stated for part of the rows, as once, few or many counts, or as a class when the clone is expanded.

v_gene: TRBV28
j_gene: TRBJ1-2
len: 15
d_gene: .
abundance: .
CDR3aa: CASSLTVGDLYGYTF
CDR3nt: TGTGCCAGCAGTCTAACCGTGGGAGACCTCTATGGCTACACCTTC

v_gene: TRBV21-1
j_gene: TRBJ1-1
len: 15
d_gene: .
abundance: .
CDR3aa: CASSKGVQGSTEAFF
CDR3nt: TGTGCCAGCAGCAAAGGGGTTCAGGGTTCCACTGAAGCTTTCTTT

v_gene: TRBV27
j_gene: TRBJ2-1
len: 16
d_gene: TRBD2
abundance: .
CDR3aa: CASSPRSSGGAGEQFF
CDR3nt: TGTGCCAGCAGTCCCCGCTCTAGCGGGGGGGCCGGGGAGCAGTTCTTC

v_gene: TRBV30
j_gene: TRBJ1-6
len: 13
d_gene: .
abundance: few
CDR3aa: CAWSVQSNSPLHF
CDR3nt: TGTGCCTGGAGTGTACAATCCAATTCACCCCTCCACTTT

v_gene: TRBV7-9
j_gene: TRBJ2-1
len: 15
d_gene: .
abundance: .
CDR3aa: CASSPRAGKSFEQFF
CDR3nt: TGTGCCAGCAGCCCCCGTGCAGGAAAATCTTTTGAGCAGTTCTTC

v_gene: TRBV5-1
j_gene: TRBJ1-5
len: 15
d_gene: .
abundance: .
CDR3aa: CASSRTDPSNQPQHF
CDR3nt: TGCGCCAGCAGCCGGACAGATCCTAGCAATCAGCCCCAGCATTTT

v_gene: TRBV18
j_gene: TRBJ1-5
len: 14
d_gene: TRBD1
abundance: .
CDR3aa: CASSRQGRNQPQHF
CDR3nt: TGTGCCAGCTCACGACAGGGGCGCAATCAGCCCCAGCATTTT

v_gene: TRBV18
j_gene: TRBJ1-2
len: 14
d_gene: .
abundance: .
CDR3aa: CASSPQDSNYGYTF
CDR3nt: TGTGCCAGCTCACCGCAGGACAGCAACTATGGCTACACCTTC

v_gene: TRBV2
j_gene: TRBJ1-1
len: 13
d_gene: TRBD1
abundance: .
CDR3aa: CASNGQGRTEAFF
CDR3nt: TGTGCCAGCAACGGACAGGGGCGTACTGAAGCTTTCTTT

v_gene: TRBV6-5
j_gene: TRBJ1-3
len: 13
d_gene: .
abundance: once
CDR3aa: CASSRGQGNTIYF
CDR3nt: TGTGCCAGCAGCCGCGGACAGGGAAACACCATATATTTT

v_gene: TRBV24-1
j_gene: TRBJ2-3
len: 16
d_gene: .
abundance: .
CDR3aa: CATSDAFGGKVDTQYF
CDR3nt: TGTGCCACCAGTGACGCCTTTGGCGGGAAGGTAGATACGCAGTATTTT

v_gene: TRBV7-9
j_gene: TRBJ1-2
len: 13
d_gene: .
abundance: .
CDR3aa: CASSLRVGWGYTF
CDR3nt: TGTGCCAGCAGCTTACGGGTAGGATGGGGCTACACCTTC

v_gene: TRBV19
j_gene: TRBJ1-5
len: 13
d_gene: TRBD1
abundance: once
CDR3aa: CASRQQGGQPQHF
CDR3nt: TGTGCCAGTAGGCAACAGGGGGGGCAGCCCCAGCATTTT

v_gene: TRBV27
j_gene: TRBJ2-2
len: 13
d_gene: .
abundance: .
CDR3aa: CASSLLSTGELFF
CDR3nt: TGTGCCAGCAGTTTACTAAGCACCGGGGAGCTGTTTTTT

v_gene: TRBV18
j_gene: TRBJ1-6
len: 16
d_gene: TRBD1
abundance: .
CDR3aa: CASSLSRQGTNSPLHF
CDR3nt: TGTGCCAGCTCCCTATCCCGACAGGGTACTAATTCACCCCTCCACTTT

v_gene: TRBV7-8
j_gene: TRBJ1-5
len: 15
d_gene: .
abundance: .
CDR3aa: CASSLGFPGNQPQHF
CDR3nt: TGTGCCAGCAGCTTAGGGTTCCCAGGGAACCAGCCCCAGCATTTT

v_gene: TRBV10-3
j_gene: TRBJ2-5
len: 13
d_gene: .
abundance: .
CDR3aa: CAISEQAAGTQYF
CDR3nt: TGTGCCATCAGTGAGCAGGCAGCGGGGACCCAGTACTTC

v_gene: TRBV7-9
j_gene: TRBJ2-7
len: 12
d_gene: .
abundance: .
CDR3aa: CAIGESVYEQYF
CDR3nt: TGTGCCATCGGGGAGTCCGTCTACGAGCAGTACTTC

v_gene: TRBV7-2
j_gene: TRBJ1-2
len: 14
d_gene: .
abundance: once
CDR3aa: CASSLHLGLYGYTF
CDR3nt: TGTGCCAGCAGCTTACATCTAGGCCTCTATGGCTACACCTTC

v_gene: TRBV6-5
j_gene: TRBJ1-1
len: 15
d_gene: .
abundance: .
CDR3aa: CASKLDVLQGTEAFF
CDR3nt: TGTGCCAGTAAATTGGACGTCCTCCAGGGAACTGAAGCTTTCTTT

v_gene: TRBV27
j_gene: TRBJ2-7
len: 14
d_gene: .
abundance: .
CDR3aa: CASSPMGLAYEQYF
CDR3nt: TGTGCCAGCAGTCCGATGGGACTGGCCTACGAGCAGTACTTC

v_gene: TRBV24-1
j_gene: TRBJ1-1
len: 15
d_gene: .
abundance: .
CDR3aa: CATSGGGRRATEAFF
CDR3nt: TGTGCCACCAGTGGGGGGGGGCGAAGAGCCACTGAAGCTTTCTTT

v_gene: TRBV5-5
j_gene: TRBJ2-7
len: 13
d_gene: .
abundance: .
CDR3aa: CASSPVGVGEQYF
CDR3nt: TGTGCCAGCAGCCCTGTCGGGGTCGGCGAGCAGTACTTC

v_gene: TRBV6-2/TRBV6-3
j_gene: TRBJ1-5
len: 14
d_gene: TRBD1
abundance: .
CDR3aa: CASSRTGGNQPQHF
CDR3nt: TGTGCCAGCAGTAGGACAGGGGGCAATCAGCCCCAGCATTTT

v_gene: TRBV29-1
j_gene: TRBJ2-7
len: 13
d_gene: .
abundance: .
CDR3aa: CSGIGDSSYEQYF
CDR3nt: TGCAGCGGGATTGGAGATTCATCCTACGAGCAGTACTTC

v_gene: TRBV28
j_gene: TRBJ2-1
len: 13
d_gene: .
abundance: .
CDR3aa: CASRINKRSQQFF
CDR3nt: TGTGCCAGCAGGATAAACAAGAGGTCCCAGCAGTTCTTC

v_gene: TRBV18
j_gene: TRBJ2-1
len: 17
d_gene: TRBD2
abundance: once
CDR3aa: CASSPQVSSGGGNEQFF
CDR3nt: TGTGCCAGCTCACCACAAGTATCTAGCGGGGGGGGCAATGAGCAGTTCTTC

v_gene: TRBV2
j_gene: TRBJ2-5
len: 13
d_gene: .
abundance: .
CDR3aa: CATREWDPETQYF
CDR3nt: TGTGCCACCCGGGAGTGGGATCCAGAGACCCAGTACTTC

v_gene: TRBV28
j_gene: TRBJ2-1
len: 12
d_gene: .
abundance: .
CDR3aa: CATPEGIDEQFF
CDR3nt: TGTGCCACCCCGGAGGGTATAGATGAGCAGTTCTTC

v_gene: TRBV5-1
j_gene: TRBJ2-5
len: 15
d_gene: TRBD2
abundance: .
CDR3aa: CASSSGLAGGETQYF
CDR3nt: TGCGCCAGCAGCTCGGGACTCGCGGGGGGGGAGACCCAGTACTTC

v_gene: TRBV19
j_gene: TRBJ2-2
len: 14
d_gene: TRBD1
abundance: .
CDR3aa: CASTTGVYTGELFF
CDR3nt: TGTGCCAGTACTACAGGGGTGTACACCGGGGAGCTGTTTTTT

v_gene: TRBV19
j_gene: TRBJ1-5
len: 15
d_gene: TRBD1
abundance: .
CDR3aa: CASRRTGQINQPQHF
CDR3nt: TGTGCCAGTCGAAGAACGGGACAGATTAATCAGCCCCAGCATTTT

v_gene: TRBV20-1
j_gene: TRBJ1-1
len: 10
d_gene: .
abundance: .
CDR3aa: CSALQGMAFF
CDR3nt: TGCAGTGCCCTACAGGGCATGGCTTTCTTT

v_gene: TRBV18
j_gene: TRBJ2-4
len: 16
d_gene: .
abundance: .
CDR3aa: CASSPFAPGAKNIQYF
CDR3nt: TGTGCCAGCTCACCTTTCGCACCGGGAGCCAAAAACATTCAGTACTTC

v_gene: TRBV11-2
j_gene: TRBJ1-6
len: 15
d_gene: .
abundance: .
CDR3aa: CASSDWGQGNSPLHF
CDR3nt: TGTGCCAGCAGCGATTGGGGGCAGGGGAATTCACCCCTCCACTTT

v_gene: TRBV7-8
j_gene: TRBJ2-1
len: 16
d_gene: .
abundance: .
CDR3aa: CASSLPSQASYNEQFF
CDR3nt: TGTGCCAGCAGCTTACCCTCGCAGGCTTCCTACAATGAGCAGTTCTTC

v_gene: TRBV3-1/TRBV3-2
j_gene: TRBJ1-3
len: 17
d_gene: .
abundance: .
CDR3aa: CASSPAYRQTGGNTIYF
CDR3nt: TGTGCCAGCAGCCCAGCCTACAGACAGACGGGTGGAAACACCATATATTTT

v_gene: TRBV28
j_gene: TRBJ1-5
len: 14
d_gene: TRBD1
abundance: few
CDR3aa: CASARGTGIEPQHF
CDR3nt: TGTGCCAGCGCCCGAGGGACAGGGATCGAGCCCCAGCATTTT

v_gene: TRBV29-1
j_gene: TRBJ2-3
len: 17
d_gene: TRBD2
abundance: .
CDR3aa: CSVGTSGTEGYTDTQYF
CDR3nt: TGCAGCGTTGGGACTAGCGGTACGGAGGGGTACACAGATACGCAGTATTTT

v_gene: TRBV30
j_gene: TRBJ1-1
len: 14
d_gene: .
abundance: .
CDR3aa: CAWSLPRHDTEAFF
CDR3nt: TGTGCCTGGAGTTTACCCCGACACGACACTGAAGCTTTCTTT

v_gene: TRBV9
j_gene: TRBJ2-7
len: 18
d_gene: TRBD2
abundance: once
CDR3aa: CASSRQGGLAGLSYEQYF
CDR3nt: TGTGCCAGCAGCCGACAGGGGGGACTAGCGGGACTCTCCTACGAGCAGTACTTC

v_gene: TRBV5-1
j_gene: TRBJ1-4
len: 14
d_gene: .
abundance: .
CDR3aa: CASSLNLANEKLFF
CDR3nt: TGCGCCAGCAGCTTGAACCTAGCTAATGAAAAACTGTTTTTT

v_gene: TRBV28
j_gene: TRBJ1-2
len: 14
d_gene: TRBD1
abundance: once
CDR3aa: CASSSRGENYGYTF
CDR3nt: TGTGCCAGCAGCTCCAGGGGGGAGAACTATGGCTACACCTTC

v_gene: TRBV19
j_gene: TRBJ2-2
len: 13
d_gene: .
abundance: .
CDR3aa: CASSLEAAGELFF
CDR3nt: TGTGCCAGTAGTTTGGAGGCGGCCGGGGAGCTGTTTTTT

v_gene: TRBV6-5
j_gene: TRBJ1-3
len: 13
d_gene: .
abundance: once
CDR3aa: CASLSISGNTIYF
CDR3nt: TGTGCCAGCCTATCCATCTCTGGAAACACCATATATTTT

v_gene: TRBV6-5
j_gene: TRBJ1-5
len: 14
d_gene: .
abundance: .
CDR3aa: CASSSGHLNQPQHF
CDR3nt: TGTGCCAGCAGCTCCGGACACCTCAATCAGCCCCAGCATTTT

v_gene: TRBV18
j_gene: TRBJ2-7
len: 15
d_gene: .
abundance: .
CDR3aa: CASSITTEPHYEQYF
CDR3nt: TGTGCCAGCTCAATAACGACAGAGCCACACTACGAGCAGTACTTC

v_gene: TRBV27
j_gene: TRBJ1-3
len: 14
d_gene: .
abundance: .
CDR3aa: CASSSPSSGNTIYF
CDR3nt: TGTGCCAGCAGTTCCCCTAGCTCTGGAAACACCATATATTTT

v_gene: TRBV30
j_gene: TRBJ1-5
len: 13
d_gene: .
abundance: .
CDR3aa: CAWSTQADQPQHF
CDR3nt: TGTGCCTGGAGTACGCAGGCCGATCAGCCCCAGCATTTT

v_gene: TRBV30
j_gene: TRBJ1-3
len: 13
d_gene: .
abundance: .
CDR3aa: CAWSVYPGNTIYF
CDR3nt: TGTGCCTGGAGTGTGTATCCTGGAAACACCATATATTTT

v_gene: TRBV19
j_gene: TRBJ1-5
len: 14
d_gene: TRBD1
abundance: .
CDR3aa: CASSTTGGNQPQHF
CDR3nt: TGTGCCAGTAGCACAACAGGGGGTAATCAGCCCCAGCATTTT

v_gene: TRBV28
j_gene: TRBJ1-2
len: 10
d_gene: .
abundance: .
CDR3aa: CASMEEGYTF
CDR3nt: TGTGCCAGCATGGAGGAAGGCTACACCTTC